This TCR beta chain was observed in a study of response to subunit inactivated influenza vaccine. Findings of the study overall: Authors suggested each seasonal influenza vaccination recruits few new T cells.

A few counts support this clonotype. Its antigen remains unidentified. The CDR3 totals 14 residues. V lost 4 bases and J 3 bases, leaving 14 bases between the germline ends. Germline-derived CDR1 and CDR2 are SGHRS and YFSETQ. TCRdb called the RT-PCR reads again in MiXCR, with one record for every CDR3 protein. Of more than 600,000 distinct CDR3 sequences listed, 18% are singletons. The sequences come from PBMCs from blood, collected around 5 days after vaccination. The receptor was isolated from a middle-aged man who received an inactivated influenza vaccine. The chain carries TRBV5-1 and TRBJ2-7; D is perhaps TRBD2 (7 bases). CDR3 coding DNA: TGCGCCAGCAGCCTCTCAGGGGAGGGCTACGAGCAGTACTTC. It codes for CASSLSGEGYEQYF.